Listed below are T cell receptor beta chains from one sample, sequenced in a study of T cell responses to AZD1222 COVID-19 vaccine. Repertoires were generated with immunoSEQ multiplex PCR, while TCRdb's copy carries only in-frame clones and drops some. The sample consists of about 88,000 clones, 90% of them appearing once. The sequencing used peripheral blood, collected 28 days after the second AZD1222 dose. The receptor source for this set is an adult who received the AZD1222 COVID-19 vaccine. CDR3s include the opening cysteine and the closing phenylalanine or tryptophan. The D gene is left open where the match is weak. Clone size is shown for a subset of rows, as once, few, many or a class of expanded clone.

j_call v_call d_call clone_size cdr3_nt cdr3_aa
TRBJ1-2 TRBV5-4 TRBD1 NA TGTGCCAGCAGCACGGAACGGACAGGGGGCTACTATGGCTACACCTTC CASSTERTGGYYGYTF
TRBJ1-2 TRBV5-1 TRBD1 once TGCGCCAGCAGCCCAGCTGGGACAGGGTCCTATGGCTACACCTTC CASSPAGTGSYGYTF
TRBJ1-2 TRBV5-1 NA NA TGCGCCAGCAGCTTGGACTCGGACTATGGCTACACCTTC CASSLDSDYGYTF
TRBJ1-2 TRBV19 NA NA TGTGCCCCCCCAAACGGCCCACGTGACTATGGCTACACCTTC CAPPNGPRDYGYTF
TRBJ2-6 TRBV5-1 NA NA TGCGCCAGCAGCTTGGCATCCGGGGCCAACGTCCTGACTTTC CASSLASGANVLTF
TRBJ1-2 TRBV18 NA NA TGTGCCAGCTCACACCGCGTTGATGGCTACACCTTC CASSHRVDGYTF
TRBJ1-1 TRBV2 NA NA TGTGCCAGCAAGGACCGGGGCCGAACAACTGAAGCTTTCTTT CASKDRGRTTEAFF
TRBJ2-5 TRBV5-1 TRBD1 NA TGCGCCAGCAGCTTCCCCCGGACAGGGCTCCCGGAGACCCAGTACTTC CASSFPRTGLPETQYF
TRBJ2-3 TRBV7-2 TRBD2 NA TGTGCCAGCAGCTCCCTGACTAGCGGGGGAACAGATACGCAGTATTTT CASSSLTSGGTDTQYF
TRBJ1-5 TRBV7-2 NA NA TGTGCCAGCAGCCCCGGGGGATTGGGCCAGCCCCAGCATTTT CASSPGGLGQPQHF
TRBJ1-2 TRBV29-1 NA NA TGCAGCGTTGAAAAACGGACAGCTAACTATGGCTACACCTTC CSVEKRTANYGYTF